Listed below are T cell receptor beta chains from one sample, sequenced in a study of OX40 agonist ivuxolimab in advanced cancers. Sequenced by immunoSEQ multiplex PCR; TCRdb stores in-frame clones only, minus some. The table records over 50,000 clones, around nine tenths of them present only once. The sequences come from CD4+ or CD8+ T cells sorted from blood, collected in a trial of the OX40 agonist ivuxolimab. These receptors were collected from an adult with an advanced solid tumor such as melanoma, head and neck, liver or kidney cancer. The CDR3 runs from the conserved cysteine through the conserved F or W. Fields, in order: D gene, V gene, clone size, J gene, CDR3 length, CDR3 DNA, CDR3 protein. The D gene is left open where the match is weak. Size is stated for part of the rows, as once, few or many counts, or as a class when the clone is expanded.

.	TRBV28	.	TRBJ1-2	16	TGTGCCAGCAGTTCACAGGAGGGTCATTCGAACTATGGCTACACCTTC	CASSSQEGHSNYGYTF
TRBD1	TRBV18	.	TRBJ1-4	15	TGTGCCAGCTCACCTGCCGGGACAGGGAATGAAAAACTGTTTTTT	CASSPAGTGNEKLFF
.	TRBV5-5	.	TRBJ2-1	12	TGTGCCAGCAGCTACGCGTACAATGAGCAGTTCTTC	CASSYAYNEQFF
.	TRBV28	.	TRBJ2-7	15	TGTGCCAGCAGTTTGGTTAGTGTGAGCTACTACGAGCAGTACTTC	CASSLVSVSYYEQYF
.	TRBV11-2	.	TRBJ1-1	14	TGTGCCAGCAGCTTAGTATCCCGAAACACTGAAGCTTTCTTT	CASSLVSRNTEAFF
.	TRBV6-5	.	TRBJ1-2	14	TGTGCCAGCAGTTACGATCAGGAGGAAAGAGGCTACACCTTC	CASSYDQEERGYTF
.	TRBV6-6	.	TRBJ2-1	15	TGTGCCAGCAGTTTCTCCGGGACCCCGGGCGATGAGCAGTTCTTC	CASSFSGTPGDEQFF
TRBD2	TRBV19	.	TRBJ2-7	16	TGTGCCAGTAGCATAGTCGAGACTAGCGACACCTACGAGCAGTACTTC	CASSIVETSDTYEQYF
.	TRBV7-2	.	TRBJ2-7	13	TGTGCCAGCAGCTTAGATCCCCCTTACGAGCAGTACTTC	CASSLDPPYEQYF
.	TRBV5-4	.	TRBJ2-2	14	TGTGCCAGCAGCTTGGGATGGGGCACCGGGGAGCTGTTTTTT	CASSLGWGTGELFF
TRBD1	TRBV19	.	TRBJ1-4	18	TGTGCCAGTAGCCGAATCGGGGGACAGGTTGGAACTAATGAAAAACTGTTTTTT	CASSRIGGQVGTNEKLFF
.	TRBV27	.	TRBJ2-7	14	TGTGCCAGCAGACCGGGCCTCAGCTCCTACGAGCAGTACTTC	CASRPGLSSYEQYF
TRBD1	TRBV28	.	TRBJ2-7	15	TGTGCCAGCAGTTCCCGGACAGGGGCACTCTACGAGCAGTACTTC	CASSSRTGALYEQYF
TRBD1	TRBV5-4	.	TRBJ2-7	14	TGTGCCAGCAGTCAGGATACAGGGGTCTACGAGCAGTACTTC	CASSQDTGVYEQYF
.	TRBV5-6	.	TRBJ2-7	13	TGTGCCAGCAGCTTGGGACTAGTCTACGAGCAGTACTTC	CASSLGLVYEQYF
.	TRBV29-1	.	TRBJ1-2	14	TGCAGCGTTGAAGATCCCATACATTTCTATGGCTACACCTTC	CSVEDPIHFYGYTF
TRBD1	TRBV7-3	.	TRBJ1-5	16	TGTGCCAGCAGCTACCGACAGGGGATCGGCAATCAGCCCCAGCATTTT	CASSYRQGIGNQPQHF
TRBD2	TRBV6-5	.	TRBJ2-7	15	TGTGCCAGCAGCCAAATTAGCGGGAGCCCCTACGAGCAGTACTTC	CASSQISGSPYEQYF
TRBD2	TRBV30	.	TRBJ2-7	14	TGTGCCTGGACTACCACTAGCGGGAGTATCGAGCAGTACTTC	CAWTTTSGSIEQYF
TRBD2	TRBV7-9	few	TRBJ2-1	15	TGTGCCAGCACCCATACCGGGACTAGCGGGAATGAGCAGTTCTTC	CASTHTGTSGNEQFF
.	TRBV6-5	.	TRBJ1-6	14	TGTGCCAGCAGTTATCAGAGGGCTGGTTCACCCCTCCACTTT	CASSYQRAGSPLHF
.	TRBV6-1	.	TRBJ2-6	14	TGTGCCAGCAGTGAACAGGTTGGGGCCAACGTCCTGACTTTC	CASSEQVGANVLTF
.	TRBV28	.	TRBJ2-1	22	TGTGCCAGCAGTTTCGACAGAAAAACTGATTTAATAGCGGATCTCAACTACAATGAGCAGTTCTTC	CASSFDRKTDLIADLNYNEQFF
.	TRBV27	.	TRBJ1-1	15	TGTGCCAGCAGTTTATCGGGGGGTGGGAACACTGAAGCTTTCTTT	CASSLSGGGNTEAFF
.	TRBV4-3	.	TRBJ2-2	16	TGCGCCAGCAGCCAAGATCACCCCACGGGGGCCGGGGAGCTGTTTTTT	CASSQDHPTGAGELFF
.	TRBV4-1	.	TRBJ1-1	13	TGCGCCAGCAGGAAACAGGGCGCCACTGAAGCTTTCTTT	CASRKQGATEAFF
.	TRBV5-6	.	TRBJ2-7	13	TGTGCCAGCAGCTTGGGGGCGGTCTACGAGCAGTACTTC	CASSLGAVYEQYF
.	TRBV4-2	.	TRBJ1-5	20	TGTGCCAGCAGCCAAGAGTACGCAGGGGCGCTTGGAACTAGCAATCAGCCCCAGCATTTT	CASSQEYAGALGTSNQPQHF
.	TRBV28	once	TRBJ2-7	15	TGTGCCAGCAGTCCCGCCGCGAGGGAAGCCTACGAGCAGTACTTC	CASSPAAREAYEQYF
.	TRBV4-3	.	TRBJ1-5	15	TGCGCCAGCAGCCAGGTTACAGGGAACAATCAGCCCCAGCATTTT	CASSQVTGNNQPQHF
.	TRBV4-3	.	TRBJ2-7	13	TGCGCCAGCAGCCAAGACTCAGACTACGAGCAGTACTTC	CASSQDSDYEQYF
.	TRBV2	.	TRBJ2-7	14	TGTGCCAGCACCCGGAGGGCAGGGTTCGACGAGCAGTACTTC	CASTRRAGFDEQYF
.	TRBV11-2	.	TRBJ2-2	14	TGTGCCAGCAGCTTGAGACATTTCACCGGGGAGCTGTTTTTT	CASSLRHFTGELFF
.	TRBV20-1	.	TRBJ2-5	11	TGCAGTGCAGACAACCAAGAGACCCAGTACTTC	CSADNQETQYF
.	TRBV5-1	.	TRBJ2-1	14	TGCGCCAGCAGCCGGGACTGGGGGATGAGTGAGCAGTTCTTC	CASSRDWGMSEQFF
TRBD2	TRBV27	.	TRBJ2-3	14	TGTGCCAGCAGGTTGACTAGCCGCACAGATACGCAGTATTTT	CASRLTSRTDTQYF
TRBD1	TRBV6-1	once	TRBJ2-6	17	TGTGCCAGCAGTGACCGGACAGGGCTTTATGGGGCCAACGTCCTGACTTTC	CASSDRTGLYGANVLTF
.	TRBV27	.	TRBJ1-3	10	TGTGCAACCCCCAGGAGCACCATATATTTT	CATPRSTIYF
.	TRBV5-8	.	TRBJ1-1	11	TGTGCCAGCAGCGCCGGGACTGAAGCTTTCTTT	CASSAGTEAFF
.	TRBV13	.	TRBJ1-1	13	TGTGCCAGCAGCTTATGGAGGGCATCTGAAGCTTTCTTT	CASSLWRASEAFF
.	TRBV4-1	few	TRBJ2-6	12	TGCGCCAGCAGCCCGGAGGGATACGTCCTGACTTTC	CASSPEGYVLTF
.	TRBV15	.	TRBJ2-7	15	TGTGCCACCAGCACAAGAAGCGAGGGATCCTACGAGCAGTACTTC	CATSTRSEGSYEQYF
TRBD2	TRBV25-1	.	TRBJ2-1	16	TGTGCCAGCAGAAGAAATCTAGCGGGACCTAACAATGAGCAGTTCTTC	CASRRNLAGPNNEQFF
.	TRBV19	.	TRBJ2-2	18	TGTGCCAGTAGTATTCCATCTCCCGGGACCGATTCCACCGGGGAGCTGTTTTTT	CASSIPSPGTDSTGELFF
TRBD1	TRBV2	.	TRBJ2-7	15	TGTGCCAGCAGTCCCAGACAGGGGGTTAGCTACGAGCAGTACTTC	CASSPRQGVSYEQYF
TRBD2	TRBV9	.	TRBJ2-1	15	TGTGCCAGCAGCGTAGGAGGCGGGGAGGGGAACGAGCAGTTCTTC	CASSVGGGEGNEQFF
.	TRBV5-5	few	TRBJ1-2	13	TGTGCCAGCAGCTTGGCCTCAGGTGAAGGCTACACCTTC	CASSLASGEGYTF
.	TRBV5-1	.	TRBJ2-7	13	TGCGCCAGCAGCTTCGGACAGCGCTACGAGCAGTACTTC	CASSFGQRYEQYF
TRBD1	TRBV7-4	.	TRBJ2-7	18	TGTGCCAGCAGCTTACGTCCCGGGACAGGGGAGCGCAGCCACGAGCAGTACTTC	CASSLRPGTGERSHEQYF
TRBD2	TRBV7-6	once	TRBJ2-7	13	TGTGCCAGCAGCCACGGACTAGCGGGAGAAATGTACTTC	CASSHGLAGEMYF
TRBD2	TRBV27	once	TRBJ2-5	16	TGTGCCAGCAGTGTCGCTAGCGGGATGTACCAAGAGACCCAGTACTTC	CASSVASGMYQETQYF
TRBD1	TRBV28	.	TRBJ2-1	16	TGTGCCAGCAGTTTAACACCCGGGACAGGGGGCGATGAGCAGTTCTTC	CASSLTPGTGGDEQFF
.	TRBV7-8	.	TRBJ2-7	12	TGTGCCAGCAGCTTCGGCAGGTACGAGCAGTACTTC	CASSFGRYEQYF
.	TRBV10-3	.	TRBJ1-3	13	TGTGCCATCAGTGAGAGGCTAGAATTCGGGCCAGATTTT	CAISERLEFGPDF
TRBD2	TRBV5-8	.	TRBJ2-5	15	TGTGCCAGCAGCTCCGGGACTAGCGATCAAGAGACCCAGTACTTC	CASSSGTSDQETQYF
.	TRBV7-2	.	TRBJ2-7	14	TGTGCCAGCAGCTTAACGGAGGACAGCTACGAGCAGTACTTC	CASSLTEDSYEQYF
TRBD2	TRBV28	.	TRBJ2-2	16	TGTGCCAGCACCGCCCGCGCGGGAGTTAACACCGGGGAGCTGTTTTTT	CASTARAGVNTGELFF
.	TRBV9	.	TRBJ1-4	15	TGTGCCAGCAGCTTATCCGGGACGGTTAATGAAAAACTGTTTTTT	CASSLSGTVNEKLFF
.	TRBV4-2	.	TRBJ2-1	16	TGTGCCAGCAGCCAAGATCACCGGAGCTCCTACAATGAGCAGTTCTTC	CASSQDHRSSYNEQFF
.	TRBV6-4	.	TRBJ2-2	15	TGTGCCAGCAGCGCTGGCCGGGATTATGGCGGGGAGCTGTTTTTT	CASSAGRDYGGELFF